A single sample gave rise to the 10 T cell receptor beta chains below, sequenced in a study of blood T cell repertoires in COVID-19. The table came from immunoSEQ multiplex PCR; TCRdb's copy has only in-frame clones and leaves some out. The repertoire consists of tens of thousands of clones, with 75% occurring once and the leading ten covering around 21%. Sequencing was performed on peripheral blood. The receptor source for this set is a man in his 70s with acute or convalescent COVID-19.

This clone was picked up a small number of times. The chain uses TRBV7-6 and TRBJ2-7; 9 bases match TRBD2. The CDR3 runs 15 residues. Germline lookup yields CDR1 SGHVS and CDR2 FNYEAQ. After removal of 1 base from V and 3 bases from J, the junction contained 4 bases not matched to a gene. The CDR3 is CASSLVAGGFYEQYF. The CDR3 coding sequence is TGTGCCAGCAGCTTAGTTGCGGGAGGGTTCTACGAGCAGTACTTC.

V gene TRBV4-1 combines with J gene TRBJ2-7, with 8 positions matching TRBD2. The CDR3 consists of 16 residues. The V and J ends lost 4 bases and 2 bases, in that order; junction bases with no gene match: 10. From germline, CDR1 is MGHRA and CDR2 YSYEKL. CDR3: CASSPSPGRGAYEQYF. CDR3 bases: TGCGCCAGCAGCCCCTCCCCGGGGCGGGGGGCCTACGAGCAGTACTTC.

J is TRBJ2-2 and V is TRBV10-3; D is uncertain. Trimming took off 4 bases at V and 3 bases at J, with 12 bases between the two ends. The CDR3 length is 15 residues. The germline V gene encodes CDR1 ENHRY and CDR2 SYGVKD. This CDR3 reads CAISGRGVDTGELFF. DNA of the CDR3: TGTGCCATCAGTGGGCGAGGAGTGGACACCGGGGAGCTGTTTTTT.

This rearrangement joins TRBV7-9 to TRBJ1-6; tentatively, D is TRBD1 (6 bases). Trimming left V 5 bases short and J 0 bases short, with 11 bases between. Germline V CDR1 and CDR2: SEHNR, FQNEAQ (reference sequence). There are 16 residues in the CDR3. In DNA, the CDR3 is TGTGCCAGCAGCAATACAGGGAGCTCCTATAATTCACCCCTCCACTTT. Translation gives CASSNTGSSYNSPLHF.

The genes are TRBV2 and TRBJ1-4; D might be TRBD1 (6 bases). Deletions cut 5 bases from V and 8 bases from J, with 18 bases between. The germline gives CDR1 SNHLY, CDR2 FYNNEI. This CDR3 region has 15 residues. In DNA, the CDR3 is TGTGCCAGCAGTCTCCAGGGGAGGGGAAGGGAAAAACTGTTTTTT. Its translation: CASSLQGRGREKLFF.

This clone was counted between two and nine times. The rearrangement links TRBV6-5 to TRBJ1-1; D is possibly TRBD1 (5 bases). V lost 7 bases, J lost 1 base, and 10 bases lay in between. In germline, CDR1 is MNHEY, CDR2 SVGAGI. This CDR3 has 13 amino acids. The CDR3 coding sequence is TGTGCCAGCATCAAAAGGGGGAACACTGAAGCTTTCTTT. Translation: CASIKRGNTEAFF.

The J gene is TRBJ1-1, the V gene TRBV10-3, with TRBD1 as a possible D gene (6 bases). Trimming cost V 11 bases and J 5 bases, with 12 bases left between them. This CDR3 comprises 11 residues. CDR1 and CDR2 (germline): ENHRY, SYGVKD. The CDR3 DNA reads TGTGCCGCAGGGGCCGGGACTGAAGCTTTCTTT. This translates into CAAGAGTEAFF.

The chain uses TRBV27 and TRBJ1-1; the D gene is possibly TRBD1 (5 bases). Between the trimmed V and J ends, which lost 2 bases and 2 bases, there was a span of 6 bases. CDR1 MNHEY and CDR2 SMNVEV come from the germline V gene (reference sequence). The CDR3 runs 13 residues. CDR3 in DNA: TGTGCCAGCAGTTTACAGGGTAACACTGAAGCTTTCTTT. Its translation: CASSLQGNTEAFF.

A few counts support this clone. This chain joins TRBV2 and TRBJ1-3; D unclear. Trimming removed 7 bases at V and 0 bases at J, with 10 bases between. The CDR3 spans 14 residues. In germline, CDR1 is SNHLY, CDR2 FYNNEI. The CDR3 here is CASKRDYSGNTIYF. The CDR3 coding sequence is TGTGCCAGCAAAAGAGACTACTCTGGAAACACCATATATTTT.

This chain joins TRBV2 and TRBJ2-1, with 7 bases that match TRBD1. V shed 5 bases and J 2 bases; nucleotides not matched to a gene: 3. The CDR3 totals 14 residues. The germline V gene encodes CDR1 SNHLY and CDR2 FYNNEI. The CDR3 region has the DNA TGTGCCAGCAGTCCGACAGGGACCTACAATGAGCAGTTCTTC. Its translation: CASSPTGTYNEQFF.